The 15 T cell receptor beta chains reported below all come from one sample, sequenced in a study of CD4 T cell repertoires in COVID-19 (dated by TCRdb to 2020 to 2023). Taken with the paper, the label for time point translates to: sample from a COVID-19-recovered individual after infection. The receptor library was made with the immunoSEQ multiplex PCR assay. Sourced from immuneACCESS, this table was stored by TCRdb with only in-frame sequences that have V and J called. A share of the clones is absent; for the studies checked, an unresolved V gene accounts for under half, and the remainder has no known explanation. The sample data list 60,000 to 90,000 clones, and about four fifths of these were observed just once. The ten largest clones take up about 0.5% of the sample. Source: CD4+ T cells from peripheral blood, taken after recovery from COVID-19. The origin of the receptors is a human donor who had COVID-19.

CDR3 coding DNA: TGTGCCAGCTCACTCCTAGACACTGAAGCTTTCTTT. Translated: CASSLLDTEAFF. V gene TRBV18 combines with J gene TRBJ1-1; D is ambiguous. Germline values: CDR1 KGHSH, CDR2 LQKENI. The CDR3 is made up of 12 amino acids. V shed 4 bases and J shed 3 bases, with 6 bases lying between them. Full variable domain (remainder filled in from reference TRBV18 and TRBJ1-1): NAGVMQNPRHLVRRRGQEARLRCSPMKGHSHVYWYRQLPEEGLKFMVYLQKENIIDESGMPKERFSAEFPKEGPSILRIQQVVRGDSAAYFCASSLLDTEAFFGQGTRLTVV.

The V gene is TRBV28, the J gene TRBJ2-7; D gene ambiguous. CDR1 is MDHEN and CDR2 is SYDVKM in the germline V gene. The CDR3 totals 14 residues. Trimming removed 6 bases at V and 3 bases at J, with 15 bases between. The DNA for the CDR3 is TGTGCCAGCAGCTCGCCTACCCCGAGCTACGAGCAGTACTTC. Translated, it gives CASSSPTPSYEQYF.

The chain recombines TRBV2 with TRBJ1-2; TRBD1 aligns across 7 bases. The length of the CDR3 is 16 residues. Germline trimming cut 6 bases from V and 4 bases from J; bases unmatched to any gene: 14. From germline, CDR1 is SNHLY and CDR2 FYNNEI. The CDR3 spells CASSETTGQAGYGYTF. The CDR3, as DNA: TGTGCCAGCAGCGAAACAACCGGACAGGCAGGCTATGGCTACACCTTC. Using reference TRBV2 and TRBJ1-2 for the parts outside the CDR3, the full variable domain is EPEVTQTPSHQVTQMGQEVILRCVPISNHLYFYWYRQILGQKVEFLVSFYNNEISEKSEIFDDQFSVERPDGSNFTLKIRSTKLEDSAMYFCASSETTGQAGYGYTFGSGTRLTVV.

The gene calls are TRBV6-6 and TRBJ1-4; D is possibly TRBD1 (5 bases). CDR3 length: 15 amino acids. Trimming stripped 5 bases from V and 6 bases from J, with 16 bases between. Germline values: CDR1 MNHNY, CDR2 SVGAGI (reference sequence). Here the CDR3 reads CASSILRDLYEKLFF. The CDR3 coding sequence is TGTGCCAGCAGTATCCTCCGGGACCTATATGAAAAACTGTTTTTT.

The V gene is TRBV19, the J gene TRBJ1-4; D is perhaps TRBD1 (5 bases). Germline CDR1 is LNHDA and CDR2 is SQIVND (reference sequence). V lost 9 bases to trimming and J lost 0 bases, with 20 bases between them. CDR3 length equals 17 residues. This CDR3 reads CASTARGAVATNEKLFF. CDR3 nucleotides: TGTGCCAGCACCGCTAGAGGGGCGGTTGCAACTAATGAAAAACTGTTTTTT.

V and J are TRBV6-5 and TRBJ1-4; the match to TRBD1 covers 7 bases. Trimming at V came to 6 bases and at J to 7 bases, leaving 8 bases not matched to a gene. Germline assignment: CDR1 MNHEY and CDR2 SVGAGI. The CDR3 has 14 residues. This chain's CDR3 is CASSADRESEKLFF. In DNA form, the CDR3 reads TGTGCCAGCAGCGCCGACAGGGAAAGTGAAAAACTGTTTTTT.

The gene calls are TRBV11-1 and TRBJ2-3; no firm D call. The CDR3 spans 12 residues. Germline CDR1 reads SGHAT; CDR2 reads FQDESV (reference sequence). The V gene lost 1 base and the J gene lost 1 base, with 0 bases spanning the gap. CDR3: CASSLGTDTQYF. The CDR3 DNA is TGTGCCAGCAGCTTAGGCACAGATACGCAGTATTTT.

The gene calls are TRBV5-1 and TRBJ1-2, with D possibly being TRBD1 (6 bases). Germline CDR1 is SGHRS and CDR2 is YFSETQ. There are 14 residues in the CDR3. Trimming cost V 6 bases and J 2 bases, with 14 bases left between them. CDR3 amino acids: CASNPAGENYGYTF. CDR3 DNA sequence: TGCGCCAGCAACCCAGCAGGGGAGAACTATGGCTACACCTTC.

The gene calls are TRBV5-1 and TRBJ1-1, with D unresolved. Trimming took 5 bases from V and 0 from J, leaving 11 bases between them. The CDR3 totals 14 residues. Germline values: CDR1 SGHRS, CDR2 YFSETQ. The CDR3 nucleotides read TGCGCCAGCAGTTCCAATACATTGAACACTGAAGCTTTCTTT. It encodes CASSSNTLNTEAFF.

The chain recombines TRBV5-1 with TRBJ2-3; D unclear. Germline V lookup: CDR1 SGHRS, CDR2 YFSETQ. This CDR3 spans 15 amino acids. V lost 1 base and J lost 0, with 9 bases in between. CDR3 in DNA: TGCGCCAGCAGCTTGTTGGGATTTAGCACAGATACGCAGTATTTT. Its protein product is CASSLLGFSTDTQYF.

The genes are TRBV2 and TRBJ1-4, with D possibly being TRBD1 (5 bases). V dropped 6 bases and J dropped 4 bases, with 12 bases sitting between them. CDR1 is SNHLY, CDR2 FYNNEI, per germline. The CDR3 is made up of 14 amino acids. This chain's CDR3 is CASRLDSYNEKLFF. The CDR3 region has the DNA TGTGCCAGCAGGCTAGACAGTTATAATGAAAAACTGTTTTTT.

This clone was picked up many times. The genes are TRBV29-1 and TRBJ2-2, with D perhaps TRBD2 (5 bases). Germline V gives CDR1 SQVTM, CDR2 ANQGSEA. Trimming cost V 7 bases and J 7 bases, with 16 bases left between them. The CDR3 runs to 13 residues. The CDR3 nucleotides read TGCAGCGCAGAACAGTACGCGGGCGGGGAGCTGTTTTTT. Amino acids: CSAEQYAGGELFF.

This rearrangement joins TRBV3-1 (or the pseudogene TRBV3-2) to TRBJ2-2, with 10 positions matching TRBD1. The CDR3 loop spans 14 amino acids. J gave up 3 bases and V 5 bases, and 0 bases lay outside the gene matches. Germline CDR1 and CDR2: LGHDT and YNNKEL (reference sequence). The CDR3 region is CASSGTGDTGELFF. CDR3 nucleotide sequence: TGTGCCAGCAGCGGGACAGGGGACACCGGGGAGCTGTTTTTT.

This clone has just a few counts. The rearrangement joins TRBV6-5 to TRBJ2-2, with 7 bases lining up with TRBD2. V trimming: 7 bases; J trimming: 5 bases; junction bases outside the gene matches: 10. This CDR3 has 15 amino acids. The germline V gene encodes CDR1 MNHEY and CDR2 SVGAGI. CDR3 in amino acids: CASTGAGERTGELFF. CDR3 in DNA: TGTGCCAGCACCGGGGCGGGAGAAAGAACCGGGGAGCTGTTTTTT.

This clone was observed a few times. CDR3 in DNA: TGTGCCAGCAGTGACCTGGCAGGGGGCGCGTACGAGCAGTACTTC. Translating gives CASSDLAGGAYEQYF. V is TRBV2 and J is TRBJ2-7; 8 bases agree with TRBD1. V dropped 3 bases and J dropped 4; count of bases not matched to a gene: 8. In germline, CDR1 is SNHLY, CDR2 FYNNEI. The CDR3 sequence is 15 residues long.